This T cell receptor beta chain stems from a study of T cell repertoires in urothelial bladder cancer. Overall study context: Of about a dozen resected lesions, a few were cT2 or greater. Findings and caveats of the study: Median infiltrating lymphocyte percentage was under 2.5% in carcinoma specimens. Benign specimens held more T cells than urothelial carcinoma specimens. One T-cell clone reached up to roughly 15% of carcinoma infiltrating lymphocytes.

Using immunoSEQ multiplex PCR, the repertoire was profiled, and TCRdb retains in-frame clones only, with some absent. The sample lists about 13,000 clones, roughly two thirds occurring once. V was clipped by 2 bases and J by 0 bases, with 11 bases between them. The germline CDR1 and CDR2 sequences are SGHAT and FQNNGV. The CDR3 length is 16 residues. Of note for this clone: Its antigen is currently unknown.

The specimen sequenced was tumor-infiltrating cells from bladder cancer. The sequence came from a human donor with urothelial carcinoma. The chain links TRBV11-2 to TRBJ2-4, with a tentative D call TRBD1 (6 bases). CDR3 protein: CASSLSRTVAKNIQYF. The CDR3 coding sequence is TGTGCCAGCAGCTTATCCCGGACAGTAGCCAAAAACATTCAGTACTTC.